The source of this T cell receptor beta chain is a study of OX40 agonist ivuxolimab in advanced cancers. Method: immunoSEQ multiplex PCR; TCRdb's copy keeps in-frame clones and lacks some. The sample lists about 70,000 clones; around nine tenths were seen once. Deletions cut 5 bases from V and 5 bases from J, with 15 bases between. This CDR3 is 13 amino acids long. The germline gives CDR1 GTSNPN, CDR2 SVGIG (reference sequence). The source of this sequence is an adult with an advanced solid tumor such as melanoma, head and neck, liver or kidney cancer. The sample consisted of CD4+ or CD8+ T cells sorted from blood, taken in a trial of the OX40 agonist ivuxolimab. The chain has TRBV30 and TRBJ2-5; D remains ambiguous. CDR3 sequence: CAWAGPARETQYF. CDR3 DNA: TGTGCCTGGGCCGGACCGGCCCGGGAGACCCAGTACTTC.